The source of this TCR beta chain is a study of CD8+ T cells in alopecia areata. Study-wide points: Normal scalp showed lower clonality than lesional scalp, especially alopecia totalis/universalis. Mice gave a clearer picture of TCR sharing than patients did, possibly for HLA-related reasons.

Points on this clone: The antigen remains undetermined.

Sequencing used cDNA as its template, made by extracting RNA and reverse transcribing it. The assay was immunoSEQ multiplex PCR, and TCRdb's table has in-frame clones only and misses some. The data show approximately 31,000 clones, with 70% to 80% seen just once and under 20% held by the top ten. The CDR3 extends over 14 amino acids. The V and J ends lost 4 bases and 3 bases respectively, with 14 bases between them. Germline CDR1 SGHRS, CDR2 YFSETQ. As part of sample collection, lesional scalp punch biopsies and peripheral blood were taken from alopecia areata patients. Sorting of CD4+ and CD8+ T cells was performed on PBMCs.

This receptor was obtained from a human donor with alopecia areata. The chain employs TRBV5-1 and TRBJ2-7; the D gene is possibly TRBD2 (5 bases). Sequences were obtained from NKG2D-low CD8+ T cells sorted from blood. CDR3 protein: CASSSERADYEQYF. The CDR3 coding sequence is TGCGCCAGCAGCAGCGAGAGGGCCGACTACGAGCAGTACTTC.